The 29 T cell receptor beta chains below were found in one sample sequenced in a study of T cells after yellow fever vaccination. TCRdb re-called the 5' RACE reads with MiXCR, one entry per CDR3 protein. The sample has 450,000 to 600,000 distinct CDR3 sequences; less than 20% are singletons. The specimen comprised PBMCs, sampled about 5 days after the first yellow fever vaccination. The receptors originated from a young man who received the YFV17D yellow fever vaccine.

This clonotype was seen more than once but under ten times. CDR3 sequence reads: CASSLPGYEQYV. The CDR3 region has the DNA TGTGCCAGCAGTTTGCCCGGGTACGAGCAGTACGTC. V gene TRBV28 combines with J gene TRBJ2-7, with unresolved D. Deletions cut 3 bases from V and 4 bases from J, with 7 bases between. Germline V CDR1 and CDR2: MDHEN, SYDVKM. The CDR3 contains 12 residues.

This clonotype was counted only a few times. This chain links TRBV6-1 with TRBJ1-1, with 7 nucleotides matching TRBD1. Germline V gene sequence: CDR1 MNHNS, CDR2 SASEGT. The ends lost 6 bases at V and 6 bases at J; junction bases unmatched: 10. The length of the CDR3 is 14 residues. CDR3 residues: CASSTTGFGAEAFF. CDR3 coding DNA: TGTGCCAGCAGCACGACAGGGTTCGGAGCTGAAGCTTTCTTT.

This clonotype was counted many times. V gene TRBV20-1 combines with J gene TRBJ2-7; 7 bases align to TRBD2. There are 12 residues in the CDR3. Unmatched junction bases numbered 6, after V lost 6 bases and J lost 4 bases. Germline CDR1 reads DFQATT; CDR2 reads SNEGSKA (reference sequence). The CDR3 spells CSAGRVGYEQYF. CDR3 in DNA: TGCAGTGCGGGGAGGGTTGGGTACGAGCAGTACTTC.

As DNA, the CDR3 is TGTGCCAGCAGCGAAGGGGTAGATACGCAGTATTTT. Its protein is CASSEGVDTQYF. The J gene is TRBJ2-3, the V gene TRBV11-2; tentative D call: TRBD1 (5 bases). Germline loops: CDR1 SGHAT, CDR2 FQNNGV. This CDR3 region has 12 residues. The ends were cut back, 5 bases at V and 5 bases at J, with 8 bases in the middle.

The chain links TRBV9 to TRBJ2-5, with TRBD1 matching 8 bases. V lost 2 bases, J lost 5 bases, and 11 bases stayed unmatched. The germline CDR1 and CDR2 sequences are SGDLS and YYNGEE. The CDR3 totals 16 residues. CDR3 nucleotide sequence: TGTGCCAGCAGCGTCTCGTCGACAGGGGCTTGGGAGACCCAGTACTTC. Amino acid sequence: CASSVSSTGAWETQYF.

This clonotype was observed at least ten times. The chain couples TRBV3-1 to TRBJ2-7; no clear D gene. V gave up 4 bases and J gave up 5 bases, with 15 bases separating them. The CDR3 consists of 14 residues. Germline CDR1 is LGHDT and CDR2 is YNNKEL (reference sequence). The CDR3 bases are TGTGCCAGCAGCCCTCAGGTTAGCTCTCACGAGCAGTACGTC. Protein: CASSPQVSSHEQYV.

This clonotype was counted only a few times. J is TRBJ2-5 and V is TRBV7-3, with 7 nucleotides matching TRBD1. V was pared by 3 bases and J by 1 base, with 11 bases of the junction left unmatched. Germline V gives CDR1 SGHTA, CDR2 FQGTGA. This CDR3 is built from 17 residues. CDR3 sequence: CASSFPRGFTVQETQYF. The CDR3 DNA is TGTGCCAGCAGCTTTCCCAGGGGGTTTACTGTCCAAGAGACCCAGTACTTC.

Only a few counts were recorded for this clonotype. The chain combines TRBV4-3 with TRBJ2-3; 7 positions match TRBD2. CDR3 size: 17 residues. Trimming removed 2 bases from V and 0 bases from J; junction bases left unmatched: 8. Germline V gene data show CDR1 as LGHNA and CDR2 as YSLEER. The CDR3 coding sequence is TGCGCCAGCAGCCAACCTGTTACGGGGGGTAGCACAGATACGCAGTATTTT. This translates into CASSQPVTGGSTDTQYF.

This clonotype was recorded a few times. The chain uses TRBV14 and TRBJ2-1, with TRBD2 identical over 9 bases. The CDR3 consists of 17 residues. V dropped 3 bases and J dropped 6; count of bases not matched to a gene: 12. Germline V gene sequence: CDR1 SGHDN, CDR2 FVKESK. The CDR3 DNA sequence: TGTGCCAGCAGCCATAGCGCGGGACTAGCCCTTTCCAATGAGCAGTTCTTC. Encoded protein: CASSHSAGLALSNEQFF. Full variable domain (outside the CDR3, taken from reference TRBV14 and TRBJ2-1): EAGVTQFPSHSVIEKGQTVTLRCDPISGHDNLYWYRRVMGKEIKFLLHFVKESKQDESGMPNNRFLAERTGGTYSTLKVQPAELEDSGVYFCASSHSAGLALSNEQFFGPGTRLTVL.

In this sample, this clonotype turned up a few times. V gene TRBV29-1 combines with J gene TRBJ2-3, with D possibly TRBD2 on 5 matching bases. Germline V gene lookup returns CDR1 SQVTM and CDR2 ANQGSEA. V lost 7 bases and J 2 bases, leaving 16 bases between the germline ends. This CDR3 comprises 14 residues. The CDR3 loop reads CSAALGGLTDTQYF. CDR3 coding DNA: TGCAGCGCCGCCCTCGGCGGGCTCACAGATACGCAGTATTTT.

CDR3 amino acids: CASSSNRGPGANVLTF. Here the CDR3 DNA reads TGTGCCAGCAGCTCGAACAGGGGGCCCGGGGCCAACGTCCTGACTTTC. The chain couples TRBV7-9 to TRBJ2-6; 9 positions match TRBD1. The J segment lost 4 bases and the V segment lost 4 bases, leaving 5 bases of the junction unmatched. The CDR3 totals 16 residues. The germline CDR1 and CDR2 sequences are SEHNR and FQNEAQ (reference sequence).

The chain uses TRBV11-1 and TRBJ1-1; no definite D call. Germline CDR1 is SGHAT and CDR2 is FQDESV (reference sequence). The CDR3 length is 14 residues. V was shortened by 5 bases and J by 1 base, with 11 bases between the two germline ends. The CDR3 loop reads CASSPKSGNTEAFF. DNA for the CDR3: TGTGCCAGCAGCCCAAAATCCGGGAACACTGAAGCTTTCTTT. The entire variable domain, with the rest obtained from reference TRBV11-1 and TRBJ1-1, is as follows: EAEVAQSPRYKITEKSQAVAFWCDPISGHATLYWYRQILGQGPELLVQFQDESVVDDSQLPKDRFSAERLKGVDSTLKIQPAELGDSAMYLCASSPKSGNTEAFFGQGTRLTVV.

The chain combines TRBV24-1 with TRBJ1-2, with D unclear. V was shortened by 3 bases and J by 6 bases, with 13 bases between the two germline ends. This CDR3 is built from 14 residues. Germline-derived CDR1 and CDR2 are KGHDR and SFDVKD. CDR3 region: CATSDPGRSHGYTF. As DNA, the CDR3 is TGTGCCACCAGTGATCCCGGGAGGAGCCATGGCTACACCTTC.

The V call is TRBV7-3, the J call TRBJ2-2; D remains ambiguous. Trimming removed 7 bases from V and 5 bases from J, with 14 bases in between. This CDR3 has 14 amino acids. Germline values: CDR1 SGHTA, CDR2 FQGTGA. CDR3 loop: CASTDGGLTGELFF. CDR3 in DNA: TGTGCCAGCACGGACGGTGGCTTGACCGGGGAGCTGTTTTTT.

This clonotype was counted ten times or more. The chain couples TRBV4-2 to TRBJ2-1; D unclear. Germline CDR1 and CDR2: LGHNA and YNFKEQ. CDR3 length: 16 residues. Between the trimmed V and J ends, which lost 0 bases and 2 bases, there was a span of 11 bases. CDR3 DNA: TGTGCCAGCAGCCAAGATTCCTTAGTTACCTACAATGAGCAGTTCTTC. It codes for CASSQDSLVTYNEQFF.

In nucleotides, the CDR3 is TGTGCCAGCTCACCACTACCACAGGGCAATGAGCAGTTCTTC. This encodes CASSPLPQGNEQFF. The chain carries TRBV18 and TRBJ2-1, with D maybe TRBD1 (6 bases). The CDR3 extends over 14 amino acids. V was pared by 1 base and J by 6 bases, with 10 bases between. Germline V gene data show CDR1 as KGHSH and CDR2 as LQKENI. Looking up the rest from reference TRBV18 and TRBJ2-1 gives the full variable domain: NAGVMQNPRHLVRRRGQEARLRCSPMKGHSHVYWYRQLPEEGLKFMVYLQKENIIDESGMPKERFSAEFPKEGPSILRIQQVVRGDSAAYFCASSPLPQGNEQFFGPGTRLTVL.

In this sample, this clonotype turned up many times. This chain links TRBV25-1 with TRBJ1-4, with unresolved D. V was trimmed by 6 bases and J by 4 bases, leaving 6 bases between them. Germline CDR1 reads MGHDK; CDR2 reads SYGVNS. The CDR3 covers 12 residues. The CDR3 reads CASRTINEKLFF. CDR3 nucleotide sequence: TGTGCCAGCAGGACCATTAATGAAAAACTGTTTTTT. The full variable domain, rest sourced from reference TRBV25-1 and TRBJ1-4, is EADIYQTPRYLVIGTGKKITLECSQTMGHDKMYWYQQDPGMELHLIHYSYGVNSTEKGDLSSESTVSRIRTEHFPLTLESARPSHTSQYLCASRTINEKLFFGSGTQLSVL.

The table lists this clonotype with a few counts. The chain is built from TRBV6-2 or TRBV6-3 and TRBJ1-1; no definite D call. Germline CDR1 MNHEY, CDR2 SVGEGT. The CDR3 has 13 amino acids. V shed 4 bases and J shed 3 bases, with 9 bases lying between them. CDR3 sequence reads: CASSSRLHTEAFF. CDR3 DNA sequence: TGTGCCAGCAGTTCGCGTTTGCACACTGAAGCTTTCTTT.

The rearrangement joins TRBV5-1 to TRBJ1-1; maybe TRBD1 (5 bases). Looked up from germline, CDR1 is SGHRS and CDR2 is YFSETQ. Trimming shortened V by 0 bases and J by 6 bases, and 9 bases separated the two germline ends. The CDR3 extends over 13 amino acids. The CDR3 region has the DNA TGCGCCAGCAGCTTGGAGGGACCGGCTGAAGCTTTCTTT. Amino acids: CASSLEGPAEAFF.

This clonotype occurred a few times. The chain is built from TRBV5-1 and TRBJ2-3, with 11 bases matching TRBD2. Germline V lookup: CDR1 SGHRS, CDR2 YFSETQ. The CDR3 contains 17 residues. The V segment lost 7 bases and the J segment 7 bases; nucleotides outside the gene matches: 17. Here the CDR3 DNA reads TGCGCCAGCGGTCTCCTAGCGGGGGGAACAAGGGGAAATACGCAGTATTTT. It is translated as CASGLLAGGTRGNTQYF. The full variable domain, with the rest looked up from reference TRBV5-1 and TRBJ2-3, is KAGVTQTPRYLIKTRGQQVTLSCSPISGHRSVSWYQQTPGQGLQFLFEYFSETQRNKGNFPGRFSGRQFSNSRSEMNVSTLELGDSALYLCASGLLAGGTRGNTQYFGPGTRLTVL.

This clonotype showed up many times. The chain carries TRBV7-2 and TRBJ2-7; no reliable D call. Trimming left V 5 bases short and J 3 bases short, with 14 bases between. The CDR3 is 14 amino acids. Germline lookup yields CDR1 SGHTA and CDR2 FQGNSA. CDR3 in DNA: TGTGCCAGCAGCGCAATGACCTCGGTCTACGAGCAGTACTTC. Translation: CASSAMTSVYEQYF.

The J gene is TRBJ1-1, the V gene TRBV5-1; D uncertain. The CDR3 runs to 15 residues. Germline CDR1 and CDR2: SGHRS and YFSETQ. V lost 1 base to trimming and J lost 10 bases, with 20 bases between them. CDR3 residues: CASSLSSAVAARAFF. CDR3 nucleotide sequence: TGCGCCAGCAGCTTGTCGTCAGCCGTGGCTGCGAGAGCTTTCTTT.

This clonotype was detected a few times. The chain has TRBV12-3 or TRBV12-4 and TRBJ1-5; possible D gene TRBD1, 6 bases. Trimming left V 3 bases short and J 7 bases short, with 19 bases between. The CDR3 sequence is 16 residues long. The CDR3 loop is CASSFNRAYRVQPQHF. Here the CDR3 DNA reads TGTGCCAGCAGTTTTAACAGGGCGTACAGGGTACAGCCCCAGCATTTT.

The rearrangement joins TRBV9 to TRBJ2-3, with 11 bases lining up with TRBD2. Germline V gives CDR1 SGDLS, CDR2 YYNGEE. The CDR3 contains 17 residues. V lost 1 base to trimming and J lost 1 base; unmatched junction nucleotides: 5. CDR3 coding DNA: TGTGCCAGCAGCGTACGGCCTAGCGGGGGGCGCACAGATACGCAGTATTTT. Protein product: CASSVRPSGGRTDTQYF.

This clonotype was seen a few times. The rearrangement links TRBV5-1 to TRBJ1-5, with a tentative D call TRBD1 (5 bases). Trimming left V 4 bases short and J 6 bases short, with 17 bases between. CDR1 SGHRS and CDR2 YFSETQ come from the germline V gene. The CDR3 runs to 15 residues. In DNA, the CDR3 is TGCGCCAGCAGCCCTTATGGAGGGGTAAGTCAGCCCCAGCATTTT. Translating it yields CASSPYGGVSQPQHF.

This clonotype was seen only a few times. This chain links TRBV7-3 with TRBJ1-3; D not certain. V gave up 5 bases and J gave up 4 bases, with 21 bases separating them. CDR3 length equals 17 residues. Germline CDR1 reads SGHTA; CDR2 reads FQGTGA. DNA of the CDR3: TGTGCCAGCAGCCTCCGTGAGGCAGCCGAACTAGGAAACACCATATATTTT. Its protein is CASSLREAAELGNTIYF.

The chain couples TRBV11-2 to TRBJ2-7; D gene uncertain. Trimming stripped 5 bases from V and 4 bases from J, with 15 bases between. CDR3 size: 14 residues. Germline CDR1 reads SGHAT; CDR2 reads FQNNGV. The CDR3 sequence: CASSRGLAEYEQYV. In DNA, the CDR3 is TGTGCCAGCAGCCGTGGTTTAGCAGAGTACGAGCAGTACGTC.

The V and J genes are TRBV24-1 and TRBJ1-2; 7 positions agree with TRBD1. CDR3 length: 14 amino acids. CDR1 and CDR2 from the germline V gene are KGHDR and SFDVKD. Unmatched junction bases numbered 1, after V lost 0 bases and J lost 4 bases. The CDR3 DNA reads TGTGCCACCAGTGATTTGGGGACAGCCTATGGCTACACCTTC. Residues: CATSDLGTAYGYTF.

This clonotype was seen repeatedly, ten times or more. This rearrangement joins TRBV3-1 to TRBJ1-5; no clear D gene. This CDR3 has 13 amino acids. Deletions cut 0 bases from V and 7 bases from J, with 7 bases between. The germline V gene encodes CDR1 LGHDT and CDR2 YNNKEL (reference sequence). Here the CDR3 reads CASSQDLVQPQHF. In DNA, the CDR3 is TGTGCCAGCAGCCAAGATCTAGTCCAGCCCCAGCATTTT.